The 11 T cell receptor beta chains listed next were all sequenced from one sample in a study of tumor-infiltrating lymphocytes in primary liver carcinoma. Each 20-30 mg portion of unsorted bulk tissue served as the source for co-extraction of RNA and DNA. Starting material of 500 ng total RNA yielded TCR beta cDNA via a constant-region primer. Three nested multiplex PCR rounds, a slightly modified ARM-PCR, produced the libraries for TCR beta. Researchers ran the first two PCR rounds for around 10 cycles each with TRBV1-TRBV30 forward primers and a C-beta reverse primer. Each CDR3 protein is one row after TCRdb ran MiXCR on the multiplex PCR reads. In the table there are some 110,000 distinct CDR3 sequences, approximately 78% of which are singletons. Sequences were obtained from liver tumor tissue from sampling region 3. Regarding subset: tumor region T3, left-lateral pole. These receptors came from a man between 35 and 55 years old with primary liver carcinoma and hepatitis B virus infection.

As for this clonotype: The final CDR3 position lacks the conserved phenylalanine or tryptophan, pointing to a likely read error. No DNA is shown, since the ends of the CDR3 on it are uncertain; the CDR3 is the one TCRdb lists. The chain carries TRBV21-1 and TRBJ2-7; the table's D call of TRBD2 was not tested on the DNA. TRBV21-1 constitutes a pseudogene. 14 amino acids form the CDR3, both terminal residues included. This CDR3 reads CASSKGKRENEQYL.

DNA for the CDR3: TGTGCCAGCCGAAGGGCGGGAGTGAGGGAAGAGACCCAGTACTTC. Its translation: CASRRAGVREETQYF. V and J are TRBV7-8 and TRBJ2-5, with 7 positions matching TRBD2. Germline CDR1 is SGHVS and CDR2 is FQNEAQ. J gave up 3 bases and V 8 bases, and 12 bases lay outside the gene matches. This CDR3 region has 15 residues.

A word on this clonotype: The junction departs from germline at one end; a sequencing error may be responsible. The CDR3 region has the DNA TGTGCCAGCGGTTATTTCCCGGACAGTCTTCTATTAGGCTACACCTTC. It yields the protein CASGYFPDSLLLGYTF. The chain combines TRBV6-2 or TRBV6-3 with TRBJ1-2; perhaps TRBD1 as D (6 bases). The CDR3 sequence is 16 residues long. CDR1 and CDR2 from the germline V gene are MNHEY and SVGEGT.

With regard to this clonotype: It is likely a read error, because the conserved phenylalanine at the end of the CDR3 is missing. V and J are TRBV6-2 or TRBV6-3 and TRBJ2-7, with 12 positions matching TRBD2. This CDR3 is 17 amino acids long. CDR1 and CDR2 (germline): MNHEY, SVGEGT. In nucleotides, the CDR3 is TGTGCCAGCAGCTACGATGGGAGGACTAGCGGGATCTACGAACAGTACTCC. It is translated as CASSYDGRTSGIYEQYS.

Note on this clonotype: A read error may account for a junction end that differs from germline. This chain uses TRBV11-2 with TRBJ1-1, with TRBD1 as a possible D gene (6 bases). This CDR3 region has 15 residues. Germline assignment: CDR1 SGHAT and CDR2 FQNNGV. In DNA, the CDR3 is TGTGCCAGCAACTTCGGACAGACATTAAACATTGAAGCTTTCTTT. Protein: CASNFGQTLNIEAFF.

For this clonotype: An end of the junction does not agree with germline; a read error may underlie this. V gene TRBV29-1 combines with J gene TRBJ1-2; D is unresolved. Germline loops: CDR1 SQVTM, CDR2 ANQGSEA. The CDR3 spans 11 residues. For the CDR3, the DNA is TGCAGTGTTGAGGGTCTTCGTGGCTGCACCTTC. Encoded protein: CSVEGLRGCTF.

The CDR3 bases are TGCAGCGTTGTTGGCGCCCCCACCTACGACCAATACTTC. Translating gives CSVVGAPTYDQYF. The V call is TRBV29-1, the J call TRBJ2-7; D remains unclear. The CDR3 length is 13 residues. CDR1 SQVTM and CDR2 ANQGSEA come from the germline V gene. The V end was cut by 4 bases, the J end by 13 bases, with 23 bases between.

Remarks on this clonotype: This may come from a read error, since a much larger clone is one base off. CDR3 in amino acids: CTSRGVAGAPALTDTQYF. The CDR3 DNA sequence: TGCACCAGCAGGGGAGTAGCGGGGGCTCCGGCGTTGACAGATACGCAGTATTTT. The chain recombines TRBV5-1 with TRBJ2-3, with TRBD2 identical over 9 bases. The CDR3 is 18 residues long. Germline V CDR1 and CDR2: SGHRS, YFSETQ. The full variable domain, its missing parts supplied by reference TRBV5-1 and TRBJ2-3, is KAGVTQTPRYLIKTRGQQVTLSCSPISGHRSVSWYQQTPGQGLQFLFEYFSETQRNKGNFPGRFSGRQFSNSRSEMNVSTLELGDSALYLCTSRGVAGAPALTDTQYFGPGTRLTVL.

On this clonotype itself: The limits of the CDR3 on the DNA are not certain, so only TCRdb's listed CDR3 is given. The chain has TRBV11-1 and TRBJ2-3. CDR1 SGHAT and CDR2 FQDESV come from the germline V gene (reference sequence). Counting both end residues, the CDR3 totals 19 amino acids. CDR3 sequence reads: CASSSRGSSVGAPQIRSIF.

In the case of this clonotype: This CDR3 fails to terminate in the conserved phenylalanine or tryptophan, so it likely reflects a read error. The V and J genes are TRBV11-3 and TRBJ2-1; 7 bases map to TRBD2. The germline CDR1 and CDR2 sequences are SGHNT and YENEEA. This CDR3 region has 13 residues. The CDR3 region is CLNSSGGSREQFL. CDR3 in DNA: TGTCTCAACAGCTCGGGAGGTAGCAGGGAGCAGTTCCTC.

In the case of this clonotype: The conserved phenylalanine or tryptophan is not found at the CDR3 terminus, so this likely reflects a read error. CDR3 in DNA: TGTGCCAGCAGAGAAGCGGGGGTTGCAACTAATGAAAAACTGTTTCTT. Residues: CASREAGVATNEKLFL. This rearrangement joins TRBV6-1 to TRBJ1-4; perhaps TRBD1 as D (5 bases). The germline V gene has CDR1 MNHNS and CDR2 SASEGT. The CDR3 has 16 amino acids.